This T cell receptor beta chain appears in the sequencing data of a study of CD8 T cells in Susac syndrome. Background on the study: There were Susac syndrome patients who were therapy-naive at blood draw, others on corticosteroids, and others on intravenous immunoglobulin alone.

The CDR3 has 12 amino acids. V lost 3 bases and J lost 3, with 5 bases in between. Random hexamers were used to reverse transcribe the RNA input (about 0.45 to 1 ug). A multiplex approach, immunoSEQ multiplex PCR, amplified TCR beta CDR3 across 54 Vbeta and 13 Jbeta. A single record per CDR3 protein comes from TCRdb applying MiXCR to the immunoSEQ multiplex PCR reads. The table lists about 140,000 distinct CDR3 sequences, 90% to 96% of them singletons. Sequencing of TCR beta was undertaken in CD8+ and CD4+ T cells derived from blood. The source is a human donor with Susac syndrome. The chain is built from TRBV12-3 or TRBV12-4 and TRBJ1-1, with no clear D. What was sequenced was CD4+ T cells from PBMCs. CDR3 amino acids: CASSLWDTEAFF. For the CDR3, the DNA is TGTGCCAGCAGTTTGTGGGACACTGAAGCTTTCTTT.